The T cell receptor (beta chain) under discussion was sequenced for a study of blood T cell repertoires in COVID-19. Study in general: Material from acute and convalescent COVID-19 was sourced from the United States, Italy and Spain.

CDR1 is SGHRS, CDR2 YFSETQ, per germline. CDR3 length: 14 amino acids. Trimming cost V 3 bases and J 6 bases, with 15 bases left between them. Individuals aged 18 to 89 years were recruited from some 26 US areas. Participant reports of clinical history set cohort assignment. Under the authors' procedure: Reference gene primer amplification gave estimated nucleated cell counts. Clones were sequenced by immunoSEQ multiplex PCR, and TCRdb holds only the in-frame ones, with some missing. V and J calls and clone size come straight from that table; D and trimming were deduced from the DNA. The sample includes about 400,000 clones, over 75% seen only once; the top ten take approximately 2%.

This clonotype was obtained from a woman aged 35 to 49 with acute COVID-19. V usage is TRBV5-1 and J usage is TRBJ1-2; TRBD1 might be the D (5 bases). Sequenced sample: PBMCs or T cells enriched from blood (not recorded which). The CDR3 nucleotides are TGCGCCAGCAGCTCGGGGGGGACTGAAGATGGCTACACCTTC. Its protein is CASSSGGTEDGYTF. The entire variable domain, with the rest obtained from reference TRBV5-1 and TRBJ1-2, is as follows: KAGVTQTPRYLIKTRGQQVTLSCSPISGHRSVSWYQQTPGQGLQFLFEYFSETQRNKGNFPGRFSGRQFSNSRSEMNVSTLELGDSALYLCASSSGGTEDGYTFGSGTRLTVV.